This is a list of T cell receptor beta chains from one sample in a study of blood T cell repertoires in COVID-19. This table comes from immunoSEQ multiplex PCR, and its TCRdb copy is limited to in-frame clones, with some not included. The sample contains 45,000 to 65,000 clones, around 80% of which appear only once. Sequences were obtained from peripheral blood. Every receptor here comes from a woman older than 75 with acute or convalescent COVID-19. Both conserved end residues are part of each CDR3. D genes are given only for firm matches. Size values are once, few and many counts, or a class for expanded clones, and some rows have none.

abundance	d_gene	v_gene	j_gene	CDR3nt	CDR3aa
NA	TRBD1	TRBV29-1	TRBJ2-7	TGCAGCGCCGCGGGACAGGGCTACGAGCAGTACTTC	CSAAGQGYEQYF
NA	TRBD2	TRBV27	TRBJ2-3	TGTGCCAGCAGTTTAAGGCTAGCGGGGGGCCCTAGCACAGATACGCAGTATTTT	CASSLRLAGGPSTDTQYF
NA	NA	TRBV19	TRBJ2-4	TGTGCCAGTAGTGCCATAGCGTTAGCCAAAAACATTCAGTACTTC	CASSAIALAKNIQYF
NA	NA	TRBV25-1	TRBJ2-3	TGTGCCACCCCCATCTCCCAGTGCACAGATACGCAGTATTTT	CATPISQCTDTQYF
NA	NA	TRBV12-3/TRBV12-4	TRBJ1-5	TGTGCCAGCAGTCCGGGGGAGAAGCAGCCCCAGCATTTT	CASSPGEKQPQHF
NA	NA	TRBV3-1/TRBV3-2	TRBJ1-2	TGTGCCAGCAGCTCAGACTATGGCTACACCTTC	CASSSDYGYTF
NA	TRBD1	TRBV5-4	TRBJ1-2	TGTGCCAGCAGCCCCGGGACAGGCAAAGCTAACTATGGCTACACCTTC	CASSPGTGKANYGYTF
NA	TRBD1	TRBV15	TRBJ2-2	TGTGCCACCAGCAGAGTAGGCAGGGGGCCTGCCGGGGAGCTGTTTTTT	CATSRVGRGPAGELFF
once	NA	TRBV19	TRBJ2-7	TGTGCCAGTAGTATAGGGGGCAGCAGTACCTTTTTTGCCGAGCAGTACTTC	CASSIGGSSTFFAEQYF
NA	NA	TRBV3-1/TRBV3-2	TRBJ1-2	TGTGCCAGCAGCCAAGATTTATCAGGGTATGGCTACACCTTC	CASSQDLSGYGYTF
NA	TRBD1	TRBV6-6	TRBJ1-5	TGTGCCAGCAGTTACTTCCAGGGGGATCAGCCCCAGCATTTT	CASSYFQGDQPQHF
NA	NA	TRBV4-1	TRBJ2-3	TGCGCCAGCAGCCAAGATCGAGGGGGGGAAGATACGCAGTATTTT	CASSQDRGGEDTQYF
once	NA	TRBV6-5	TRBJ2-6	TGTGCCACGAAACTTGGGGCCAACGTCCTGACTTTC	CATKLGANVLTF
NA	NA	TRBV3-1/TRBV3-2	TRBJ1-5	TGTGCCAGCAGCCCGACGCTGAGCGGGCAGCCCCAGCATTTT	CASSPTLSGQPQHF
NA	TRBD1	TRBV2	TRBJ2-7	TGTGCCAGCAGTACACCGGGACAGTCCTACGAGCAGTACTTC	CASSTPGQSYEQYF
NA	NA	TRBV7-9	TRBJ2-5	TGTGCCAGCAGCTTAGGGTTTAGCACGGAGACCCAGTACTTC	CASSLGFSTETQYF
NA	TRBD1	TRBV18	TRBJ1-6	TGTGCCAGCTCACCCCAACCCCGGGACAGTTATTCACCCCTCCACTTT	CASSPQPRDSYSPLHF
NA	NA	TRBV10-3	TRBJ2-2	TGTGCCATCAGCGAGGGTCCCTTCCCGACAGAGAACACCGGGGAGCTGTTTTTT	CAISEGPFPTENTGELFF
NA	TRBD1	TRBV5-1	TRBJ1-2	TGCGCCAGCAGCTTGGCAGGGGGGATCGGCTACACCTTC	CASSLAGGIGYTF
NA	TRBD1	TRBV10-1	TRBJ1-6	TGCGCCAGCAGTATCGACTACAGGGGGCTAACCTATAATTCACCCCTCCACTTT	CASSIDYRGLTYNSPLHF
NA	NA	TRBV7-2	TRBJ2-3	TGTGCCAGCAGCTTAGCAGGGGCGCGCACAGATACGCAGTATTTT	CASSLAGARTDTQYF
NA	NA	TRBV2	TRBJ2-1	TGTGCCAGCAGTGTTAGGGGCCTGGAGTTCTTC	CASSVRGLEFF
NA	NA	TRBV5-1	TRBJ2-7	TGCGCCAGCAGACTAGATTCCTACGAGCAGTACTTC	CASRLDSYEQYF
NA	TRBD2	TRBV7-2	TRBJ2-3	TGTGCCAGCAGCTCCCGACTAGCGGGTTCCACAGATACGCAGTATTTT	CASSSRLAGSTDTQYF
NA	TRBD1	TRBV5-1	TRBJ1-1	TGCGCCAGCAGCACCCGGACAGGGGGCGTCACTGAAGCTTTCTTT	CASSTRTGGVTEAFF
once	TRBD2	TRBV19	TRBJ2-3	TGTGCCAGTACCCCAGGGACTAGCGGGGGGTTTCATACGCAGTATTTT	CASTPGTSGGFHTQYF